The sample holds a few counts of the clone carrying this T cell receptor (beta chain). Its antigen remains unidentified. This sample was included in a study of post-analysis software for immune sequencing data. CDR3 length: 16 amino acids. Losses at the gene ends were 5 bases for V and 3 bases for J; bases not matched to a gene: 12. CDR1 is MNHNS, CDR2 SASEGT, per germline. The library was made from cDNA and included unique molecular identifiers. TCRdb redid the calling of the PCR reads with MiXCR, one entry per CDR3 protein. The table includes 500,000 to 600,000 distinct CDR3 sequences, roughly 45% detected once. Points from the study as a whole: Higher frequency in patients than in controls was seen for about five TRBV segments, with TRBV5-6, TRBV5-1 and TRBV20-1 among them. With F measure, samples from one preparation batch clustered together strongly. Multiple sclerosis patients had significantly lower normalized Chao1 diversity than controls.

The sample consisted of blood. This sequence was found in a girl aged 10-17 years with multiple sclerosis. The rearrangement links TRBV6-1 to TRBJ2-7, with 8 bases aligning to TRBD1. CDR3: CASSRGLGTGSYEQYF. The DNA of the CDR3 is TGTGCCAGCAGTAGGGGGCTCGGGACAGGTAGCTACGAGCAGTACTTC.